A selection of T cell receptor beta chains follows, all from one sample in a study of T cells in narcolepsy. Using immunoSEQ multiplex PCR, the repertoire was profiled, and TCRdb retains in-frame clones only, with some absent. The sample yields about 27,000 clones, roughly 74% seen once. The sequenced material came from CD45RA- memory CD4+ T cells from PBMCs. These TCRs come from a human donor with narcolepsy. Each CDR3 is given with its conserved first and last residue. The order of the fields is D gene, V gene, J gene, clone size, CDR3 DNA, CDR3 protein. The D gene is left open where the match is weak. The size field is filled for only some rows; it gives once, few, many or a size class.

d_call: .
v_call: TRBV14
j_call: TRBJ1-2
clone_size: .
cdr3_nt: TGTGCCAGCAGCCCCCAGCGGATTTCAAACTATGGCTACACCTTC
cdr3_aa: CASSPQRISNYGYTF

d_call: .
v_call: TRBV18
j_call: TRBJ2-7
clone_size: .
cdr3_nt: TGTGCCAGCTCACCACCCCCGCTCGGGTCCTACGAGCAGTACTTC
cdr3_aa: CASSPPPLGSYEQYF

d_call: TRBD2
v_call: TRBV4-2
j_call: TRBJ2-7
clone_size: .
cdr3_nt: TGTGCCAGCAGCCAAGAGCGGGGGGGGTACTACGAGCAGTACTTC
cdr3_aa: CASSQERGGYYEQYF

d_call: .
v_call: TRBV7-8
j_call: TRBJ2-1
clone_size: .
cdr3_nt: TGTGCCAGCAGCTTAGAGGGCGGGGACTACAATGAGCAGTTCTTC
cdr3_aa: CASSLEGGDYNEQFF

d_call: TRBD1
v_call: TRBV5-6
j_call: TRBJ1-1
clone_size: .
cdr3_nt: TGTGCCTCGCAGGGGGCAGTCGCGGCTGAAGCTTTCTTT
cdr3_aa: CASQGAVAAEAFF

d_call: .
v_call: TRBV18
j_call: TRBJ2-2
clone_size: .
cdr3_nt: TGTGCCAGCTCACCAGGGCCGGAAATCGGGGAGCTGTTTTTT
cdr3_aa: CASSPGPEIGELFF

d_call: TRBD1
v_call: TRBV7-8
j_call: TRBJ1-2
clone_size: .
cdr3_nt: TGTGCCAGCAGCGAAGGGACAGGGGGATTTCGCTACACCTTC
cdr3_aa: CASSEGTGGFRYTF

d_call: .
v_call: TRBV7-2
j_call: TRBJ1-5
clone_size: once
cdr3_nt: TGTGCCAGCTCTTCCTATAGCAATCAGCCCCAGCATTTT
cdr3_aa: CASSSYSNQPQHF

d_call: .
v_call: TRBV5-1
j_call: TRBJ2-5
clone_size: .
cdr3_nt: TGCGCCAGCAGGGATCCAGGGTCGGAGACCCAGTACTTC
cdr3_aa: CASRDPGSETQYF

d_call: TRBD2
v_call: TRBV7-2
j_call: TRBJ2-7
clone_size: .
cdr3_nt: TGTGCCAGCAGCATGCGGGGGGGCATGGAGAACGAGCAGTACTTC
cdr3_aa: CASSMRGGMENEQYF

d_call: .
v_call: TRBV9
j_call: TRBJ1-3
clone_size: .
cdr3_nt: TGTGCCAGCAGCGTAGCCGTGACAGGAGCCGGAAACACCATATATTTT
cdr3_aa: CASSVAVTGAGNTIYF

d_call: .
v_call: TRBV30
j_call: TRBJ2-7
clone_size: .
cdr3_nt: TGTGCCTACCTGGGGCAGGGTACCTACGAGCAGTACTTC
cdr3_aa: CAYLGQGTYEQYF

d_call: .
v_call: TRBV6-5
j_call: TRBJ1-1
clone_size: .
cdr3_nt: TGTGCCAGCAGTGCAGACGTTGGCACTGAAGCTTTCTTT
cdr3_aa: CASSADVGTEAFF

d_call: TRBD1
v_call: TRBV5-1
j_call: TRBJ1-1
clone_size: .
cdr3_nt: TGCGCCAGCAGCCCTCACCAGGGGGGCGCGGACACTGAAGCTTTCTTT
cdr3_aa: CASSPHQGGADTEAFF

d_call: .
v_call: TRBV11-3
j_call: TRBJ2-5
clone_size: .
cdr3_nt: TGTGCCAGCAGCTCCTCGCGGGAGACCCAGTACTTC
cdr3_aa: CASSSSRETQYF

d_call: .
v_call: TRBV6-5
j_call: TRBJ1-1
clone_size: few
cdr3_nt: TGTGCCAGCAGTTACTCACGACGGAGGAACACTGAAGCTTTCTTT
cdr3_aa: CASSYSRRRNTEAFF

d_call: TRBD1
v_call: TRBV5-4
j_call: TRBJ1-2
clone_size: .
cdr3_nt: TGTGCCAGCAACAGGGGAGGTAGCTATGGCTACACCTTC
cdr3_aa: CASNRGGSYGYTF

d_call: .
v_call: TRBV11-2
j_call: TRBJ2-7
clone_size: few
cdr3_nt: TGTGCCAGCAGCTTCCGGGACGGACCCTACGAGCAGTACTTC
cdr3_aa: CASSFRDGPYEQYF

d_call: .
v_call: TRBV5-6
j_call: TRBJ1-4
clone_size: .
cdr3_nt: TGTGCCAGCAGCTTGCGGTGGGAAAAACTGTTTTTT
cdr3_aa: CASSLRWEKLFF

d_call: .
v_call: TRBV7-2
j_call: TRBJ1-6
clone_size: .
cdr3_nt: TGTGCCAGCAGCTTAGCGCAAGGGGTGAGGAATTCACCCCTCCACTTT
cdr3_aa: CASSLAQGVRNSPLHF

d_call: TRBD2
v_call: TRBV9
j_call: TRBJ2-3
clone_size: .
cdr3_nt: TGTGCCAGCAGCGTATCGGGACTAGTGATCGTGGATACGCAGTATTTT
cdr3_aa: CASSVSGLVIVDTQYF

d_call: .
v_call: TRBV5-1
j_call: TRBJ1-4
clone_size: .
cdr3_nt: TGCGCCAGCAGCGTGAACTATGAAAAACTGTTTTTT
cdr3_aa: CASSVNYEKLFF

d_call: TRBD2
v_call: TRBV2
j_call: TRBJ2-3
clone_size: .
cdr3_nt: TGTGCCAGCAGTGAAATGGCGGGGGGGACAGATACGCAGTATTTT
cdr3_aa: CASSEMAGGTDTQYF